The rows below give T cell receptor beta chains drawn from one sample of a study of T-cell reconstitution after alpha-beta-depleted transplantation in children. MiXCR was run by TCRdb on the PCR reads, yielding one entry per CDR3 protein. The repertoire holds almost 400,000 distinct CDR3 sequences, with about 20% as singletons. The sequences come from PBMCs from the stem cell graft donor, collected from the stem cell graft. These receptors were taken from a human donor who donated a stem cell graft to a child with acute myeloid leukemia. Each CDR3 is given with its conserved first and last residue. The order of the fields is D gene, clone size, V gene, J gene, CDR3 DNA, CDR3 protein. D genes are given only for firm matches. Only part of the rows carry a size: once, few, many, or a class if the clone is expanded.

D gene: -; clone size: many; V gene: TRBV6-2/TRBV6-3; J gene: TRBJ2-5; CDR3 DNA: TGTGCCAGCAGTTACTCGGCATCGCCGGAGACCCAGTACTTC; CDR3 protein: CASSYSASPETQYF
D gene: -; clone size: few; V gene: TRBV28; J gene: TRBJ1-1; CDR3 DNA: TGTGCCAGCAGTTTGAGGCCAGGGCGGCCTGAAGCTTTCTTT; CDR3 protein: CASSLRPGRPEAFF
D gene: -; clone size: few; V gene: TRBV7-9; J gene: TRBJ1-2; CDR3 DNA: TGTGCCAGCAGCTTAGCCGGGGAACGCTATGGCTACACCTTC; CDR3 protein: CASSLAGERYGYTF
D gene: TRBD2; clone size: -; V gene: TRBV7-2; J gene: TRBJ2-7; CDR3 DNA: TGTGCCAGCAGGCCTAGCGGGACAAGCTCCTACGAGCAGTACTTC; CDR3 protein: CASRPSGTSSYEQYF
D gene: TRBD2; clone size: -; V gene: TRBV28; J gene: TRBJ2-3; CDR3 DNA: TGTGCCAGCACCACCACCGGGACTAGCGGGAGGGGCACAGATACGCAGTATTTT; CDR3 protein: CASTTTGTSGRGTDTQYF
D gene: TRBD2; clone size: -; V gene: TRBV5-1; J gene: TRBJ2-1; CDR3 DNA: TGCGCCAGCAGCTTGGCCTCCGGGACTAGCAAATACAATGAGCAGTTCTTC; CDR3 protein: CASSLASGTSKYNEQFF
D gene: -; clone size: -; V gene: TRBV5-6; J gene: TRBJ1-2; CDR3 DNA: TGTGCCAGCAGCCCTGGACGGCGGGGAGGCTATGGCTACACCTTC; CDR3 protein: CASSPGRRGGYGYTF
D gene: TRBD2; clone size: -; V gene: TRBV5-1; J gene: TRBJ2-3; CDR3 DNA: TGCGCCAGCAGCCCCCCGGCGGGAGCCGCAGATACGCAGTATTTT; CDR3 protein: CASSPPAGAADTQYF
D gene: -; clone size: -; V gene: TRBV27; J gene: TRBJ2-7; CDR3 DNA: TGTGCCAGCAGTGCGCGGAAAAACTACGAGCAGTACTTC; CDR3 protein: CASSARKNYEQYF
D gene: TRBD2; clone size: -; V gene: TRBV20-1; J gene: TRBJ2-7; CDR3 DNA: TGCAGTGTAGTGGGAGGGGAGGCCCCCTACGAGCAGTACTTC; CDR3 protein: CSVVGGEAPYEQYF
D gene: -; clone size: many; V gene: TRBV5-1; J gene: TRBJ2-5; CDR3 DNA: TGCGCCAGCAGCTTGGGTCTAGCTGGGGAGACCCAGTACTTC; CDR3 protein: CASSLGLAGETQYF
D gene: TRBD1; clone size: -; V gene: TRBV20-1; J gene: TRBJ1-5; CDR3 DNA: TGCAGTGCTAGAGTGACAGGGAGGCAGCCCCAGCATTTT; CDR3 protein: CSARVTGRQPQHF
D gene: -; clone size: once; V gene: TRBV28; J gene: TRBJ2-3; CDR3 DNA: TGTGCCAGCAGTTTTATCGTCGGCGACCCAGATACGCAGTATTTT; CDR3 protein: CASSFIVGDPDTQYF
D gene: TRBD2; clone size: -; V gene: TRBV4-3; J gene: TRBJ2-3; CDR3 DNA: TGCGCCAGCAGCCAAACTAGCGGCACAGATACGCAGTATTTT; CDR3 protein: CASSQTSGTDTQYF
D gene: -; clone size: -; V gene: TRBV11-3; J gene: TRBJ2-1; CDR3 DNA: TGTGCCAGCAGCCATCCGGGAATCTCCTACAATGAGCAGTTCTTC; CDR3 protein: CASSHPGISYNEQFF